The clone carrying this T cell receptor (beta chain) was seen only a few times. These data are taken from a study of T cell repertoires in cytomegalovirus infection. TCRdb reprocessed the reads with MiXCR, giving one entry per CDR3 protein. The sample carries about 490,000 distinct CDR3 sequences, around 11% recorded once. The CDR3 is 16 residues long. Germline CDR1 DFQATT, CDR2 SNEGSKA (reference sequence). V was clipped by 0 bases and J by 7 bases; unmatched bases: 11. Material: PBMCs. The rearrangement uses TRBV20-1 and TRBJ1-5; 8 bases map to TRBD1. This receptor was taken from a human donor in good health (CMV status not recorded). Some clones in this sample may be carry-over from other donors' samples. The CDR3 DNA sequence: TGCAGTGCTAGAGATCGGAGCAGGGGGCCTAGGCAGCCCCAGCATTTT. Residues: CSARDRSRGPRQPQHF.